What follows are 24 T cell receptor beta chains derived from one specimen sequenced in a study of CD4 T cells in relation to SARS-CoV-2 and coronaviruses (dated by TCRdb to the early 2020s). CD4+ T cells from unexposed donors were collected before the COVID-19 pandemic (2011-2018). The EasySep CD4+ T cell isolation kit was used to isolate CD4+ T cells once the cultures had run for 9 to 11 days. These receptors' antigens are unknown. The library was built by means of the immunoSEQ multiplex PCR assay. What TCRdb holds here is the immuneACCESS table cut down to in-frame rearrangements. Part of the clones is not present; checked against another copy, under half of the missing clones reflect an unresolved V gene, and the others are unexplained. This sample holds roughly 20,000 clones; more than 65% were observed only once. The top ten clones comprise approximately 15% of the sample. Source material: CD4+ T cells from PBMCs, cultured in vitro. These TCRs come from a human donor in good health.

The rearrangement links TRBV19 to TRBJ1-4; D gene unclear. This CDR3 comprises 15 residues. In germline, CDR1 is LNHDA, CDR2 SQIVND (reference sequence). V was shortened by 3 bases and J by 11 bases, with 19 bases between the two germline ends. DNA for the CDR3: TGTGCCAGTAGTATTTCTCCAGAGGGAAAGAGGAAACTGTTTTTT. The encoded protein is CASSISPEGKRKLFF.

This chain joins TRBV6-5 and TRBJ2-5; 15 bases map to TRBD2. Germline V gene lookup returns CDR1 MNHEY and CDR2 SVGAGI. J was trimmed by 5 bases and V by 2 bases; bases with no gene match: 3. This CDR3 contains 16 residues. CDR3 protein: CASSYTGTSGGETQYF. The CDR3 nucleotides are TGTGCCAGCAGTTACACAGGGACTAGCGGGGGGGAGACCCAGTACTTC.

This clone was picked up one time. CDR3 sequence reads: CASSPGTSGSGELFF. The DNA for the CDR3 is TGTGCCAGCAGCCCCGGGACTAGCGGGTCCGGGGAGCTGTTTTTT. The V and J genes are TRBV11-3 and TRBJ2-2; 12 bases match TRBD2. The CDR3 contains 15 residues. The germline V gene has CDR1 SGHNT and CDR2 YENEEA. V lost 5 bases, J lost 6 bases, and 4 bases stayed unmatched. The whole variable domain, filled in from reference TRBV11-3 and TRBJ2-2, reads EAGVVQSPRYKIIEKKQPVAFWCNPISGHNTLYWYLQNLGQGPELLIRYENEEAVDDSQLPKDRFSAERLKGVDSTLKIQPAELGDSAVYLCASSPGTSGSGELFFGEGSRLTVL.

The chain has TRBV27 and TRBJ1-5, with a possible D match to TRBD1 (5 bases). V was pared by 5 bases and J by 5 bases, with 13 bases between. The CDR3 runs to 14 residues. The V gene's germline CDR1 is MNHEY and CDR2 SMNVEV (reference sequence). In DNA, the CDR3 is TGTGCCAGCAGTCGACAGCCCCGTGATCAGCCCCAGCATTTT. This codes for CASSRQPRDQPQHF.

The chain joins TRBV4-1 to TRBJ1-4; possibly TRBD1 for D (5 bases). CDR3 length equals 15 residues. V lost 6 bases, J lost 4 bases, and 15 bases lay in between. Germline lookup yields CDR1 MGHRA and CDR2 YSYEKL. This CDR3 reads CASRHPGTVNEKLFF. The CDR3 nucleotides read TGCGCCAGCAGGCACCCGGGGACGGTTAATGAAAAACTGTTTTTT.

This rearrangement joins TRBV6-5 to TRBJ2-1; either TRBD1 or TRBD2 may supply D (5 bases each). V dropped 11 bases and J dropped 8 bases, with 16 bases sitting between them. Looked up from germline, CDR1 is MNHEY and CDR2 is SVGAGI. The CDR3 consists of 12 residues. The CDR3 DNA reads TGTGCCGGATCGGGGACGGTCGATGAGCAGTTCTTC. Protein product: CAGSGTVDEQFF.

This chain connects TRBV24-1 to TRBJ1-2, with a tentative D call TRBD1 (6 bases). The CDR3 sequence is 15 residues long. Germline V gene data show CDR1 as KGHDR and CDR2 as SFDVKD. V lost 4 bases and J 6 bases, leaving 17 bases between the germline ends. This CDR3 is CATSDPFRGRDGYTF. The CDR3 bases are TGTGCCACCAGTGACCCGTTTCGGGGGCGCGATGGCTACACCTTC.

The chain recombines TRBV12-3 or TRBV12-4 with TRBJ1-1; unclear D gene. V lost 0 bases to trimming and J lost 5 bases, with 4 bases between them. This CDR3 has 12 residues. The DNA for the CDR3 is TGTGCCAGCAGTTTAGCGGGGACTGAAGCTTTCTTT. Its protein is CASSLAGTEAFF.

This chain links TRBV18 with TRBJ1-1; D is unclear. Germline CDR1 is KGHSH and CDR2 is LQKENI. The CDR3 spans 15 residues. The germline V and J ends were trimmed by 3 bases and 3 bases, with 14 bases remaining between them. The CDR3 coding sequence is TGTGCCAGCTCACCCCGGCCCCCCTGGGACACTGAAGCTTTCTTT. Its translation: CASSPRPPWDTEAFF.

This chain joins TRBV6-1 and TRBJ1-1; D not certain. The CDR3 covers 15 residues. Germline assignment: CDR1 MNHNS and CDR2 SASEGT. The V end was cut by 1 base, the J end by 7 bases, with 16 bases between. CDR3 bases: TGTGCCAGCAGTGAAGAGGGCGGTTGGGGAAATGAAGCTTTCTTT. Amino acid sequence: CASSEEGGWGNEAFF.

This chain links TRBV10-3 with TRBJ2-2; D possibly corresponds to TRBD1 (5 bases). V lost 7 bases and J lost 2, with 14 bases in between. Germline V CDR1 and CDR2: ENHRY, SYGVKD. The CDR3 length is 15 residues. This CDR3 is CAIKSEGANTGELFF. The CDR3 coding sequence is TGTGCCATCAAGAGCGAAGGGGCCAACACCGGGGAGCTGTTTTTT.

The genes are TRBV12-5 and TRBJ2-3; D may correspond to TRBD1 or TRBD2 (5 bases each). The germline V gene has CDR1 LGHNT and CDR2 FRNRAP. This CDR3 contains 18 residues. V was trimmed by 2 bases and J by 7 bases, leaving 25 bases between them. CDR3 residues: CASGLTRDGVVLVHTQYF. For the CDR3, the DNA is TGTGCTAGTGGTTTGACCCGGGACGGTGTCGTTTTGGTGCATACGCAGTATTTT.

This clone appeared a single time. V is TRBV2 and J is TRBJ1-6, with 9 bases that match TRBD1. CDR1 is SNHLY, CDR2 FYNNEI, per germline. The trim removed 4 bases at V and 7 bases at J, leaving 5 bases unmatched. The CDR3 loop spans 15 amino acids. The CDR3 loop reads CASSVSGQGNSPLHF. As DNA, the CDR3 is TGTGCCAGCAGTGTTTCGGGACAGGGAAATTCACCCCTCCACTTT.

The genes are TRBV5-1 and TRBJ2-1; no reliable D call. The V gene's germline CDR1 is SGHRS and CDR2 YFSETQ. This CDR3 comprises 12 residues. Trimming removed 4 bases from V and 6 bases from J, with 8 bases in between. The CDR3 loop reads CASSLPSNEQFF. CDR3 nucleotides: TGCGCCAGCAGCCTGCCCTCCAATGAGCAGTTCTTC.

The CDR3 protein is CASSMDRADSGELFF. As DNA, the CDR3 is TGCGCCAGCAGCATGGACAGGGCCGATAGCGGGGAGCTGTTTTTT. V usage is TRBV5-1 and J usage is TRBJ2-2, with 8 bases matching TRBD1. The J segment lost 7 bases and the V segment lost 4 bases, leaving 9 bases of the junction unmatched. CDR3 length equals 15 residues. Germline V lookup: CDR1 SGHRS, CDR2 YFSETQ.

The chain links TRBV18 to TRBJ1-1; D is undetermined. The germline V gene has CDR1 KGHSH and CDR2 LQKENI. This CDR3 is 14 amino acids long. Trimming pared 6 bases from V and 0 bases from J, leaving 11 bases between. DNA for the CDR3: TGTGCCAGCTCGGGGAATCACATGAACACTGAAGCTTTCTTT. It translates to CASSGNHMNTEAFF.

The genes are TRBV18 and TRBJ2-3; D remains ambiguous. The CDR3 has 16 amino acids. Trimming took 0 bases from V and 2 from J, leaving 12 bases between them. CDR1 and CDR2 from the germline V gene are KGHSH and LQKENI. The CDR3 nucleotides are TGTGCCAGCTCACCACCCTCCCGGTCCGACACAGATACGCAGTATTTT. It specifies CASSPPSRSDTDTQYF.

The rearrangement joins TRBV10-3 to TRBJ1-4; weak D call: TRBD1 (5 bases). The germline gives CDR1 ENHRY, CDR2 SYGVKD. This CDR3 region has 18 residues. V shed 2 bases and J shed 7 bases, with 23 bases lying between them. The CDR3 here is CAISETRDLIRRGEKLFF. The DNA for the CDR3 is TGTGCCATCAGTGAGACACGGGACCTCATCCGTCGGGGTGAAAAACTGTTTTTT.

V is TRBV10-1 and J is TRBJ2-1; 7 bases map to TRBD2. The junction had 8 bases not matched to a gene; V was cut back by 6 bases and J by 3 bases. From germline, CDR1 is WNHNN and CDR2 SYGVQD (reference sequence). CDR3 length: 15 amino acids. The CDR3 DNA reads TGCGCCAGCAGGGAGGGCCTAGCGGACTACAATGAGCAGTTCTTC. Encoded protein: CASREGLADYNEQFF.

CDR3 region: CASSPPTSGRVYEQYF. As DNA, the CDR3 is TGTGCCAGCAGCCCCCCGACTAGCGGGAGGGTTTACGAGCAGTACTTC. The chain employs TRBV13 and TRBJ2-7, with 14 bases lining up with TRBD2. Germline CDR1 reads PRHDT; CDR2 reads FYEKMQ (reference sequence). J was trimmed by 4 bases and V by 5 bases; bases with no gene match: 7. This CDR3 has 16 residues.

The chain recombines TRBV10-3 with TRBJ2-7; 10 nucleotides match TRBD2. Germline CDR1 ENHRY, CDR2 SYGVKD. The trim removed 4 bases at V and 0 bases at J, leaving 3 bases unmatched. The CDR3 has 15 residues. DNA of the CDR3: TGTGCCATCAGTGGAGCTAGCGGGAGCTCCTACGAGCAGTACTTC. Protein: CAISGASGSSYEQYF.

This rearrangement joins TRBV5-1 to TRBJ1-6; D remains unclear. V shed 0 bases and J shed 7 bases, with 5 bases lying between them. The CDR3 totals 13 residues. Germline values: CDR1 SGHRS, CDR2 YFSETQ. The CDR3 DNA reads TGCGCCAGCAGCTTGGATGACAATTCACCCCTCCACTTT. It specifies CASSLDDNSPLHF.

This chain uses TRBV15 with TRBJ1-1; 8 bases match TRBD1. This CDR3 has 13 amino acids. Germline CDR1 is LNHNV and CDR2 is YYDKDF (reference sequence). Trimming at V came to 4 bases and at J to 10 bases, leaving 8 bases not matched to a gene. CDR3 nucleotides: TGTGCCACCAGCACGAGGACAGGGATCCGAGCTTTCTTT. Amino acid sequence: CATSTRTGIRAFF. Looking up the rest from reference TRBV15 and TRBJ1-1 gives the full variable domain: DAMVIQNPRYQVTQFGKPVTLSCSQTLNHNVMYWYQQKSSQAPKLLFHYYDKDFNNEADTPDNFQSRRPNTSFCFLDIRSPGLGDTAMYLCATSTRTGIRAFFGQGTRLTVV.

V and J are TRBV18 and TRBJ2-1, with TRBD2 matching over 10 bases. This CDR3 has 15 amino acids. Per germline, CDR1 KGHSH and CDR2 LQKENI. Unmatched junction bases numbered 2, after V lost 4 bases and J lost 2 bases. CDR3 DNA sequence: TGTGCCAGCTCACTAGCGGGAGGCACCTACAATGAGCAGTTCTTC. Translated, it gives CASSLAGGTYNEQFF.